This passage covers 22 T cell receptor beta chains from one sample sequenced in a study of vaccination and CD4 T cells after COVID-19. Cultured CD4+ T cells had their DNA profiled by the Oncomine TCR Beta short-read assay. TCRdb fed the PCR reads into MiXCR, producing one record per CDR3 protein. The repertoire holds roughly 24,000 distinct CDR3 sequences, with about 32% as singletons. Antigens of these TCRs are unknown. As to time point: late sampling 161 to 241 days after vaccination in a few convalescent patients. Treatment: roughly 10-day PBMC culture with coronavirus spike peptide pools or control peptides (ViraFEST assay). Sequenced here: CD4+ T cells from blood, cultured in vitro, sampled about 7 months after SARS-CoV-2 vaccination. All receptors derive from a human donor who had recovered from COVID-19.

Here the CDR3 reads CASSSQPPYEQYF. In DNA form, the CDR3 reads TGTGCCAGCAGTTCGCAACCACCCTACGAGCAGTACTTC. The V and J genes are TRBV27 and TRBJ2-7; no firm D call. The V gene's germline CDR1 is MNHEY and CDR2 SMNVEV (reference sequence). CDR3 size: 13 residues. The V gene lost 4 bases and the J gene lost 2 bases, with 9 bases spanning the gap.

This clonotype was detected only a few times. The chain couples TRBV19 to TRBJ2-1; 8 bases are shared with TRBD2. After removal of 5 bases from V and 7 bases from J, the junction contained 10 bases not matched to a gene. The CDR3 runs to 15 residues. The V gene's germline CDR1 is LNHDA and CDR2 SQIVND (reference sequence). The CDR3 sequence is CASSASGRGGNEQFF. CDR3 bases: TGTGCCAGTAGTGCGAGCGGGAGAGGGGGTAATGAGCAGTTCTTC.

This clonotype counts as medium-sized. The genes are TRBV28 and TRBJ1-6; TRBD1 might be the D (5 bases). The CDR3 extends over 13 amino acids. V was cut by 3 bases and J by 10 bases, with 10 bases left in between. Germline CDR1 MDHEN, CDR2 SYDVKM. CDR3 region: CASSFRRDSPLHF. CDR3 DNA sequence: TGTGCCAGCAGTTTTAGGAGGGACTCACCCCTCCACTTT.

This chain links TRBV6-1 with TRBJ2-3; D unclear. V was trimmed by 8 bases and J by 4 bases, leaving 10 bases between them. The CDR3 has 12 amino acids. CDR1 is MNHNS and CDR2 is SASEGT in the germline V gene. CDR3 region: CASLIGPDTQYF. CDR3 nucleotides: TGTGCCAGCCTTATCGGGCCAGATACGCAGTATTTT.

The rearrangement links TRBV10-3 to TRBJ2-7, with 7 nucleotides matching TRBD2. This CDR3 comprises 13 residues. The V gene's germline CDR1 is ENHRY and CDR2 SYGVKD. The V segment lost 4 bases and the J segment 7 bases; nucleotides outside the gene matches: 7. This chain's CDR3 is CAISARERWEQYF. The CDR3, as DNA: TGTGCCATCAGTGCGCGGGAGAGGTGGGAGCAGTACTTC.

By share, this clonotype counts as medium-sized (0.01 to 0.1%). The chain carries TRBV27 and TRBJ1-2, with 9 nucleotides matching TRBD1. The CDR3 has 13 amino acids. J lost 3 bases, V lost 5 bases, and 1 base had no gene match. Germline CDR1 and CDR2: MNHEY and SMNVEV (reference sequence). The CDR3 sequence: CASSRTGDYGYTF. The CDR3, as DNA: TGTGCCAGCAGTAGGACAGGGGACTATGGCTACACCTTC.

This chain uses TRBV6-1 with TRBJ1-5; 7 bases are a match to TRBD1. CDR1 and CDR2 from the germline V gene are MNHNS and SASEGT. The CDR3 covers 14 residues. J lost 7 bases, V lost 5 bases, and 8 bases had no gene match. The CDR3 DNA reads as TGTGCCAGCAGTAAACGACAGGGAGGACAGCCCCAGCATTTT. Translating gives CASSKRQGGQPQHF.

This chain uses TRBV7-2 with TRBJ1-2, with a weak D call TRBD1 (5 bases). The CDR3 extends over 13 amino acids. The V gene's germline CDR1 is SGHTA and CDR2 FQGNSA. V gave up 5 bases and J gave up 12 bases, with 19 bases separating them. CDR3 coding DNA: TGTGCCAGCAGCCGAGGGGTCCCCATCGGTCACACCTTC. Amino acid sequence: CASSRGVPIGHTF.

The V call is TRBV19, the J call TRBJ2-7; possibly TRBD1 for D (6 bases). Deletions cut 6 bases from V and 2 bases from J, with 17 bases between. CDR1 is LNHDA and CDR2 is SQIVND in the germline V gene (reference sequence). This CDR3 spans 15 amino acids. For the CDR3, the DNA is TGTGCCAGTAGCCTACAGGGATCAGTGGCCTACGAGCAGTACTTC. Translating it yields CASSLQGSVAYEQYF.

This sequence joins TRBV20-1 and TRBJ2-3, with 8 bases matching TRBD2. Per the germline V gene, CDR1 is DFQATT and CDR2 is SNEGSKA (reference sequence). The CDR3 spans 15 residues. Trimming took 1 base from V and 3 from J; bases not matched to a gene: 6. CDR3 region: CSARGGGRSTDTQYF. CDR3 nucleotides: TGCAGTGCTAGAGGGGGCGGGAGGAGTACAGATACGCAGTATTTT.

This sequence joins TRBV5-1 and TRBJ2-5; TRBD1 matches at 11 bases. The V and J ends lost 4 bases and 5 bases, in that order; junction bases with no gene match: 16. Germline assignment: CDR1 SGHRS and CDR2 YFSETQ. This CDR3 spans 18 amino acids. As DNA, the CDR3 is TGCGCCAGCAGCCTTGGACAGGGGGCACAACTTATTGGGGAGACCCAGTACTTC. This encodes CASSLGQGAQLIGETQYF. Full variable domain (missing parts from reference TRBV5-1 and TRBJ2-5): KAGVTQTPRYLIKTRGQQVTLSCSPISGHRSVSWYQQTPGQGLQFLFEYFSETQRNKGNFPGRFSGRQFSNSRSEMNVSTLELGDSALYLCASSLGQGAQLIGETQYFGPGTRLLVL.

This chain uses TRBV25-1 with TRBJ1-5; D uncertain. The V gene lost 8 bases and the J gene lost 4 bases, with 15 bases spanning the gap. Germline assignment: CDR1 MGHDK and CDR2 SYGVNS. This CDR3 spans 14 amino acids. The CDR3 DNA follows: TGTGCCAGCCCGACGGCTCCTGCAAATCAGCCCCAGCATTTT. It yields the protein CASPTAPANQPQHF.

This chain joins TRBV20-1 and TRBJ1-2, with 7 bases fitting TRBD1. The CDR3 extends over 13 amino acids. Trimming at V came to 1 base and at J to 5 bases, leaving 4 bases not matched to a gene. Germline lookup yields CDR1 DFQATT and CDR2 SNEGSKA (reference sequence). The CDR3 spells CSARGDRDYGYTF. As DNA, the CDR3 is TGCAGTGCTAGAGGGGACAGAGATTATGGCTACACCTTC.

This clonotype was observed a few times. This rearrangement joins TRBV12-3 or TRBV12-4 to TRBJ2-7; no clear D. V was shortened by 4 bases and J by 4 bases, with 5 bases between the two germline ends. The CDR3 extends over 11 amino acids. CDR3 loop: CASSSTYEQYF. CDR3 in DNA: TGTGCCAGCAGTTCCACATACGAGCAGTACTTC.

This clonotype has only a few counts. The chain links TRBV25-1 to TRBJ1-1, with unresolved D. Germline assignment: CDR1 MGHDK and CDR2 SYGVNS. The CDR3 is made up of 12 amino acids. V gave up 6 bases and J gave up 8 bases, with 13 bases separating them. This CDR3 is CASRASQGEAFF. Written as DNA, the CDR3 is TGTGCCAGCAGGGCCTCACAAGGAGAAGCTTTCTTT.

There are a few counts of this clonotype. The gene calls are TRBV20-1 and TRBJ2-5; D is possibly TRBD1 (6 bases). Germline V gene lookup returns CDR1 DFQATT and CDR2 SNEGSKA (reference sequence). The V gene lost 5 bases and the J gene lost 5 bases, with 18 bases spanning the gap. The CDR3 has 14 residues. CDR3 residues: CSAYPAGAVETQYF. Written as DNA, the CDR3 is TGCAGTGCTTACCCGGCAGGGGCGGTGGAGACCCAGTACTTC.

J is TRBJ1-5 and V is TRBV20-1, with D unclear. Germline V gene data show CDR1 as DFQATT and CDR2 as SNEGSKA (reference sequence). V was shortened by 0 bases and J by 7 bases, with 13 bases between the two germline ends. CDR3 length: 14 amino acids. The CDR3 loop reads CSARDLRSGQPQHF. The CDR3 DNA follows: TGCAGTGCTAGAGATCTGAGGAGTGGACAGCCCCAGCATTTT.

This clonotype is classed as medium-sized. The gene calls are TRBV7-6 and TRBJ1-6; D might be TRBD1 (5 bases). With 0 bases removed from V and 9 bases from J, the gap between germline ends came to 12 bases. In germline, CDR1 is SGHVS, CDR2 FNYEAQ. This CDR3 region has 15 residues. The CDR3 sequence: CASSLAAGTGSPLHF. CDR3 sequence (DNA): TGTGCCAGCAGCTTAGCGGCAGGGACGGGTTCACCCCTCCACTTT.

This clonotype is medium-sized. CDR3 coding DNA: TGCAGTGCTAACGTGTACAATGAGCAGTTCTTC. It translates to CSANVYNEQFF. This sequence joins TRBV20-1 and TRBJ2-1; unclear D gene. V lost 4 bases, J lost 4 bases, and 5 bases lay in between. The CDR3 spans 11 residues. Germline CDR1 DFQATT, CDR2 SNEGSKA (reference sequence).

There are a few counts of this clonotype. The gene calls are TRBV20-1 and TRBJ1-5, with D possibly TRBD1 on 5 matching bases. This CDR3 region has 15 residues. V lost 6 bases, J lost 0 bases, and 15 bases lay in between. Germline V gene data show CDR1 as DFQATT and CDR2 as SNEGSKA (reference sequence). In DNA form, the CDR3 reads TGCAGTGCCAACAGCGGGGGGAATAGCAATCAGCCCCAGCATTTT. It codes for CSANSGGNSNQPQHF.

The gene calls are TRBV6-2 or TRBV6-3 and TRBJ2-7; 9 bases line up with TRBD1. From germline, CDR1 is MNHEY and CDR2 SVGEGT. This CDR3 spans 14 amino acids. The V gene end was trimmed by 0 bases and the J gene end by 3 bases; junction bases not matched to a gene: 0. The CDR3 loop reads CASSYSTGGYEQYF. The CDR3 nucleotides read TGTGCCAGCAGTTACTCGACAGGGGGCTACGAGCAGTACTTC.

This clonotype was seen a few times. This chain joins TRBV15 and TRBJ2-7; the match to TRBD2 covers 7 bases. The CDR3 extends over 16 amino acids. In germline, CDR1 is LNHNV, CDR2 YYDKDF (reference sequence). The J segment lost 0 bases and the V segment lost 2 bases, leaving 7 bases of the junction unmatched. The CDR3 DNA reads TGTGCCACCAGCAGAACCTCGCGGGACTACTCCTACGAGCAGTACTTC. Translating gives CATSRTSRDYSYEQYF.